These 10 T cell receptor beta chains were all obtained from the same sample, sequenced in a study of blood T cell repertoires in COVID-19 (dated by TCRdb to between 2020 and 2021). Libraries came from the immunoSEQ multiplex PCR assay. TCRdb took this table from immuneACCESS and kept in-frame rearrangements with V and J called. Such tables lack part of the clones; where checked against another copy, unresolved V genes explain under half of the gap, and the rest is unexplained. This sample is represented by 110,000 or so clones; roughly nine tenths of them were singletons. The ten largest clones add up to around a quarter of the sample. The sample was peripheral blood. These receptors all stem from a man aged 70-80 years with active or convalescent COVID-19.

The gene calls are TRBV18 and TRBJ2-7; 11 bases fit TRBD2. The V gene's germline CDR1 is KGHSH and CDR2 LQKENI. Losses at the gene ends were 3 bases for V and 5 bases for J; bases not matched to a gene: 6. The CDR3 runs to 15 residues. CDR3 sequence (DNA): TGTGCCAGCTCACCCCTTAGCGGGAGGGAAAACGAGCAGTACTTC. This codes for CASSPLSGRENEQYF.

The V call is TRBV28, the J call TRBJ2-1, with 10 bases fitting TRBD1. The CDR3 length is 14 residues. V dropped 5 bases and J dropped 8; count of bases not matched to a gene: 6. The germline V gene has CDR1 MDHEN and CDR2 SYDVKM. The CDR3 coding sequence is TGTGCCAGCAGTCGGGACAGGGGTTTCGATGAGCAGTTCTTC. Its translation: CASSRDRGFDEQFF.

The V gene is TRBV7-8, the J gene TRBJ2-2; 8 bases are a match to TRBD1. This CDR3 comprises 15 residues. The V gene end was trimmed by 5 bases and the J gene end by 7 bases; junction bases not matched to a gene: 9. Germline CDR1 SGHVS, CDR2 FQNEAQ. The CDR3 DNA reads TGTGCCAGCAGCACATCCGGGACAGGCCACGGGGAGCTGTTTTTT. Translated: CASSTSGTGHGELFF.

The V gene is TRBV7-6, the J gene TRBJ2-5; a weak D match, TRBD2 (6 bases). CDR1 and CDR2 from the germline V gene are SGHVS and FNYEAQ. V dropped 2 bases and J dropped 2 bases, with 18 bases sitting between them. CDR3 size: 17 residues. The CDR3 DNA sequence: TGTGCCAGCAGCTTAAACCATCCAGCGGGCATACAAGAGACCCAGTACTTC. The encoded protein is CASSLNHPAGIQETQYF. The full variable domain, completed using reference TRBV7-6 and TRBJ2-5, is GAGVSQSPRYKVTKRGQDVALRCDPISGHVSLYWYRQALGQGPEFLTYFNYEAQQDKSGLPNDRFSAERPEGSISTLTIQRTEQRDSAMYRCASSLNHPAGIQETQYFGPGTRLLVL.

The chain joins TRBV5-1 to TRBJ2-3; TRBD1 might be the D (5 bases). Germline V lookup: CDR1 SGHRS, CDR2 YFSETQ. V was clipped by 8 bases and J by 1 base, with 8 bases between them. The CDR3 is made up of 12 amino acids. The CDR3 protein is CARGPRTDTQYF. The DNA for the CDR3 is TGCGCCAGGGGGCCGCGCACAGATACGCAGTATTTT.

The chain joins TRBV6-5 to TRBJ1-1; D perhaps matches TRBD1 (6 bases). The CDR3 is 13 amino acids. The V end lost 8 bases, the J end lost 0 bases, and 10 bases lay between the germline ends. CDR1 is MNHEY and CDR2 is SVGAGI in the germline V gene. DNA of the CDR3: TGTGCCAGCGGCAGGGACATGAACACTGAAGCTTTCTTT. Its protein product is CASGRDMNTEAFF.

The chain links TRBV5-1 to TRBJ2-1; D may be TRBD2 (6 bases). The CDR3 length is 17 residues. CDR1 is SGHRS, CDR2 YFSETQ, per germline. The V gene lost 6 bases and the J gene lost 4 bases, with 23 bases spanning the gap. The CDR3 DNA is TGCGCCAGCATGGTGGGTAGCGGAGCAATACTGTACAATGAGCAGTTCTTC. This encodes CASMVGSGAILYNEQFF.

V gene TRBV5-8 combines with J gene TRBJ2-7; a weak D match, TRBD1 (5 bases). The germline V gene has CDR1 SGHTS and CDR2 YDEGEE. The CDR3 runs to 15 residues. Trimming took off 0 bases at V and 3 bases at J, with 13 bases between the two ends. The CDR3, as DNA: TGTGCCAGCAGCTTGGTAGGGGTGGGGTACTACGAGCAGTACTTC. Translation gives CASSLVGVGYYEQYF.

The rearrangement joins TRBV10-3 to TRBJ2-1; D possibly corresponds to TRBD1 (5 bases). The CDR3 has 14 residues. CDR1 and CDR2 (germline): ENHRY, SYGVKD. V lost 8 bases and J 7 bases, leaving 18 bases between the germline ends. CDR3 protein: CAICPRQTFNEQFF. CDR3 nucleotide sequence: TGTGCCATCTGTCCCCGACAGACCTTTAATGAGCAGTTCTTC.

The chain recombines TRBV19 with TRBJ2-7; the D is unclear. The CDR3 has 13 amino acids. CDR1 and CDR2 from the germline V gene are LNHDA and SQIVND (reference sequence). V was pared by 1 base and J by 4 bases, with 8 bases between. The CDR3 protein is CASSIVPGYEQYF. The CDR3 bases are TGTGCCAGTAGTATAGTACCGGGTTACGAGCAGTACTTC.